This passage covers 29 T cell receptor beta chains from one sample sequenced in a study of blood T cell repertoires in COVID-19. Sequenced by immunoSEQ multiplex PCR; TCRdb stores in-frame clones only, minus some. The sample consists of about 200,000 clones, around 94% of them appearing once. The sequenced sample consisted of peripheral blood. The receptors derive from a man aged 30-40 years with COVID-19, enrolled during active disease.

Regarding this clone: Distinct nucleotide sequences in the sample also encode this CDR3. V gene TRBV9 combines with J gene TRBJ1-1; the D gene is possibly TRBD1 (6 bases). Germline V lookup: CDR1 SGDLS, CDR2 YYNGEE. The CDR3 is 15 residues long. Trimming removed 0 bases at V and 0 bases at J, with 9 bases between. The CDR3 sequence: CASSVGGQMNTEAFF. CDR3 bases: TGTGCCAGCAGCGTAGGCGGACAGATGAACACTGAAGCTTTCTTT.

The chain is built from TRBV18 and TRBJ1-5; D not certain. The V gene lost 1 base and the J gene lost 0 bases, with 16 bases spanning the gap. CDR1 is KGHSH and CDR2 is LQKENI in the germline V gene. The CDR3 is 18 residues long. CDR3 loop: CASSPLGIPDYSNQPQHF. The CDR3 DNA sequence: TGTGCCAGCTCACCACTAGGCATCCCGGACTATAGCAATCAGCCCCAGCATTTT.

This clone was observed a single time. V is TRBV27 and J is TRBJ1-5, with D perhaps matching TRBD1 (5 bases). Trimming shortened V by 5 bases and J by 4 bases, and 9 bases separated the two germline ends. This CDR3 is 13 amino acids long. Germline V gene data show CDR1 as MNHEY and CDR2 as SMNVEV (reference sequence). The CDR3 region has the DNA TGTGCCAGCAGTATAGACAGAAATCAGCCCCAGCATTTT. This codes for CASSIDRNQPQHF.

This clone was seen only once. The chain combines TRBV4-1 with TRBJ2-1; 9 bases agree with TRBD1. The CDR3 length is 16 residues. Germline-derived CDR1 and CDR2 are MGHRA and YSYEKL. V lost 2 bases, J lost 3 bases, and 5 bases stayed unmatched. Here the CDR3 DNA reads TGCGCCAGCAGCCAACCGGGACAGGGTTACTACAATGAGCAGTTCTTC. Protein sequence: CASSQPGQGYYNEQFF.

CDR3 loop: CASSNQDSFVKVAGELFF. CDR3 sequence (DNA): TGTGCCAGCAGCAACCAGGACAGTTTCGTTAAAGTTGCCGGGGAGCTGTTTTTT. The J gene is TRBJ2-2, the V gene TRBV7-6; weak D call: TRBD1 (6 bases). V was pared by 5 bases and J by 6 bases, with 25 bases between. Germline V gene lookup returns CDR1 SGHVS and CDR2 FNYEAQ. The CDR3 loop spans 18 amino acids.

This clone has a handful of counts. The chain combines TRBV5-6 with TRBJ1-2, with D perhaps TRBD1 (5 bases). This CDR3 region has 15 residues. Germline V gene lookup returns CDR1 SGHDT and CDR2 YYEEEE. V shed 4 bases and J shed 3 bases, with 16 bases lying between them. CDR3 bases: TGTGCCAGCAGCAACCGACAGAAGACTCACTATGGCTACACCTTC. This sequence encodes CASSNRQKTHYGYTF.

CDR3 protein: CASSRGLAGLGVSYEQYF. As DNA, the CDR3 is TGTGCCAGCAGCCGCGGACTAGCGGGGCTTGGGGTCTCCTACGAGCAGTACTTC. The chain links TRBV3-1 (or the pseudogene TRBV3-2) to TRBJ2-7; 12 bases fit TRBD2. V lost 4 bases, J lost 0 bases, and 10 bases stayed unmatched. CDR1 and CDR2 (germline): LGHDT, YNNKEL (reference sequence). The CDR3 is 18 residues long.

This chain uses TRBV4-1 with TRBJ1-1; no reliable D call. Germline V CDR1 and CDR2: MGHRA, YSYEKL. V dropped 6 bases and J dropped 3 bases, with 14 bases sitting between them. The CDR3 has 14 amino acids. The CDR3 is CASRGPLRDTEAFF. The CDR3 nucleotides are TGCGCCAGCAGGGGCCCTTTGCGGGACACTGAAGCTTTCTTT.

The rearrangement links TRBV5-1 to TRBJ2-2; TRBD2 aligns across 13 bases. Losses at the gene ends were 4 bases for V and 2 bases for J; bases not matched to a gene: 5. CDR1 is SGHRS, CDR2 YFSETQ, per germline. CDR3 length: 17 amino acids. The chain's CDR3 is CASSPGTSGVNTGELFF. The CDR3 nucleotides read TGCGCCAGCAGCCCCGGGACTAGCGGGGTTAACACCGGGGAGCTGTTTTTT.

This chain uses TRBV5-1 with TRBJ1-2, with D possibly matching TRBD1 (6 bases). The CDR3 has 16 residues. Germline values: CDR1 SGHRS, CDR2 YFSETQ. The V gene lost 0 bases and the J gene lost 2 bases, with 14 bases spanning the gap. This CDR3 is CASSLVGAGVNYGYTF. DNA of the CDR3: TGCGCCAGCAGCTTGGTTGGGGCAGGGGTAAACTATGGCTACACCTTC.

The chain recombines TRBV19 with TRBJ1-4; weak D call: TRBD1 (5 bases). CDR1 and CDR2 (germline): LNHDA, SQIVND (reference sequence). The length of the CDR3 is 14 residues. V was pared by 4 bases and J by 11 bases, with 17 bases between. CDR3 sequence: CASSTSIGVGKLFF. DNA of the CDR3: TGTGCCAGTAGTACCAGCATAGGGGTTGGGAAACTGTTTTTT.

V and J are TRBV7-6 and TRBJ2-2, with a possible D match to TRBD1 (6 bases). The germline gives CDR1 SGHVS, CDR2 FNYEAQ. The CDR3 consists of 17 residues. The V gene lost 3 bases and the J gene lost 0 bases, with 14 bases spanning the gap. The chain's CDR3 is CASSFEVAGANTGELFF. The DNA for the CDR3 is TGTGCCAGCAGCTTCGAAGTGGCAGGGGCGAACACCGGGGAGCTGTTTTTT.

This clone was seen a few times. The chain employs TRBV7-2 and TRBJ2-7; perhaps TRBD2 as D (5 bases). CDR1 is SGHTA, CDR2 FQGNSA, per germline. The CDR3 is 16 residues long. Trimming left V 5 bases short and J 6 bases short, with 23 bases between. The CDR3 region is CASSAHRGRGASEQYF. In DNA form, the CDR3 reads TGTGCCAGCAGCGCCCACCGGGGTCGGGGAGCTTCCGAGCAGTACTTC.

The chain uses TRBV5-1 and TRBJ2-3; D is undetermined. There are 13 residues in the CDR3. Between the trimmed V and J ends, which lost 0 bases and 6 bases, there was a span of 8 bases. Germline CDR1 is SGHRS and CDR2 is YFSETQ. The CDR3 here is CASSLGLADTQYF. As DNA, the CDR3 is TGCGCCAGCAGCTTGGGGCTCGCCGATACGCAGTATTTT. Supplemented by reference TRBV5-1 and TRBJ2-3, the full variable domain reads KAGVTQTPRYLIKTRGQQVTLSCSPISGHRSVSWYQQTPGQGLQFLFEYFSETQRNKGNFPGRFSGRQFSNSRSEMNVSTLELGDSALYLCASSLGLADTQYFGPGTRLTVL.

The rearrangement links TRBV2 to TRBJ1-5; TRBD1 might be the D (6 bases). In germline, CDR1 is SNHLY, CDR2 FYNNEI. Trimming stripped 4 bases from V and 6 bases from J, with 13 bases between. The CDR3 loop spans 14 amino acids. CDR3 sequence reads: CASSVRQGRQPQHF. CDR3 DNA sequence: TGTGCCAGCAGTGTAAGGCAGGGGCGTCAGCCCCAGCATTTT.

This chain joins TRBV14 and TRBJ2-5, with D perhaps TRBD2 (5 bases). Germline V lookup: CDR1 SGHDN, CDR2 FVKESK. Trimming left V 8 bases short and J 4 bases short, with 17 bases between. There are 14 residues in the CDR3. The CDR3 region is CASSLTRGGETQYF. The DNA of the CDR3 is TGTGCCAGCTCCTTAACCCGGGGTGGAGAGACCCAGTACTTC.

V gene TRBV5-4 combines with J gene TRBJ1-4, with 12 bases identical to TRBD1. The germline V gene has CDR1 SGHNT and CDR2 YYREEE (reference sequence). The CDR3 runs 18 residues. V was pared by 4 bases and J by 8 bases, with 15 bases of the junction left unmatched. The CDR3 loop is CASSPTGTGGIRGEKLFF. CDR3 in DNA: TGTGCCAGCAGCCCAACCGGGACAGGGGGCATTCGGGGAGAAAAACTGTTTTTT.

The rearrangement uses TRBV2 and TRBJ2-5; TRBD2 aligns across 10 bases. The CDR3 contains 16 residues. After removal of 4 bases from V and 0 bases from J, the junction contained 5 bases not matched to a gene. Germline lookup yields CDR1 SNHLY and CDR2 FYNNEI. The CDR3 sequence is CASSVVLAGDQETQYF. CDR3 DNA: TGTGCCAGCAGTGTAGTTCTAGCGGGGGACCAAGAGACCCAGTACTTC.

This chain joins TRBV19 and TRBJ1-2; 9 nucleotides agree with TRBD1. With V trimmed by 2 bases and J by 6 bases, 4 bases remained unmatched. This CDR3 region has 14 residues. CDR1 and CDR2 from the germline V gene are LNHDA and SQIVND (reference sequence). CDR3: CASSIFGTGNGYTF. DNA of the CDR3: TGTGCCAGTAGTATATTTGGGACAGGGAATGGCTACACCTTC.

Turning to this clone: At the DNA level, this CDR3 is encoded by other sequences in the same sample as well. The CDR3 here is CAWSRDSNTEAFF. The CDR3 nucleotides are TGTGCCTGGAGTCGGGACAGCAACACTGAAGCTTTCTTT. This rearrangement joins TRBV30 to TRBJ1-1; 7 bases agree with TRBD1. This CDR3 has 13 residues. Germline values: CDR1 GTSNPN, CDR2 SVGIG (reference sequence). J gave up 2 bases and V 2 bases, and 2 bases lay outside the gene matches.

The chain couples TRBV5-6 to TRBJ1-6; TRBD1 aligns across 8 bases. The CDR3 has 15 residues. Germline CDR1 reads SGHDT; CDR2 reads YYEEEE. The trim removed 4 bases at V and 6 bases at J, leaving 6 bases unmatched. DNA for the CDR3: TGTGCCAGCAGCCCCCGGACAGGGTCTAATTCACCCCTCCACTTT. This sequence encodes CASSPRTGSNSPLHF.

This clone showed up just once. The chain carries TRBV5-1 and TRBJ2-3, with a weak D call TRBD1 (6 bases). The CDR3 loop spans 15 amino acids. The V end was cut by 5 bases, the J end by 4 bases, with 17 bases between. Germline V gene data show CDR1 as SGHRS and CDR2 as YFSETQ. The CDR3 DNA reads TGCGCCAGCAGAATACAGGGTGTTGGTGCAGATACGCAGTATTTT. Its translation is CASRIQGVGADTQYF.

The chain is built from TRBV6-5 and TRBJ1-2, with a tentative D call TRBD1 (5 bases). From germline, CDR1 is MNHEY and CDR2 SVGAGI. Trimming stripped 0 bases from V and 3 bases from J, with 8 bases between. The CDR3 has 14 residues. In nucleotides, the CDR3 is TGTGCCAGCAGTTACTCGTACAGGCACTATGGCTACACCTTC. The encoded protein is CASSYSYRHYGYTF.

The chain carries TRBV2 and TRBJ2-3, with D tentatively TRBD2 (6 bases). Germline-derived CDR1 and CDR2 are SNHLY and FYNNEI. The V end was cut by 10 bases, the J end by 6 bases, with 17 bases between. The CDR3 runs 13 residues. This chain's CDR3 is CAIAGTAVDTQYF. The CDR3, as DNA: TGTGCCATAGCCGGGACTGCCGTCGATACGCAGTATTTT. The variable domain in full, with the rest retrieved from reference TRBV2 and TRBJ2-3, is EPEVTQTPSHQVTQMGQEVILRCVPISNHLYFYWYRQILGQKVEFLVSFYNNEISEKSEIFDDQFSVERPDGSNFTLKIRSTKLEDSAMYFCAIAGTAVDTQYFGPGTRLTVL.

The chain uses TRBV19 and TRBJ1-6; no clear D gene. The CDR3 loop spans 12 amino acids. Germline V lookup: CDR1 LNHDA, CDR2 SQIVND (reference sequence). Trimming left V 4 bases short and J 8 bases short, with 6 bases between. The CDR3, as DNA: TGTGCCAGTAGTAAATCCTATTCACCCCTCCACTTT. Translated, it gives CASSKSYSPLHF.

This sequence joins TRBV4-1 and TRBJ2-5, with TRBD2 identical over 14 bases. With V trimmed by 0 bases and J by 2 bases, 5 bases remained unmatched. The CDR3 is made up of 18 amino acids. Germline V gene data show CDR1 as MGHRA and CDR2 as YSYEKL. CDR3 DNA sequence: TGCGCCAGCAGCCAAGAGTTGGGACTAGCGGGGGCACAAGAGACCCAGTACTTC. It codes for CASSQELGLAGAQETQYF.

The rearrangement uses TRBV7-9 and TRBJ2-7, with a weak D call TRBD2 (6 bases). The CDR3 covers 16 residues. The germline V gene encodes CDR1 SEHNR and CDR2 FQNEAQ (reference sequence). V dropped 0 bases and J dropped 2 bases, with 14 bases sitting between them. The CDR3 sequence: CASSLAKWGRPYEQYF. Written as DNA, the CDR3 is TGTGCCAGCAGCTTAGCGAAGTGGGGGAGGCCCTACGAGCAGTACTTC. Full variable domain (remainder filled in from reference TRBV7-9 and TRBJ2-7): DTGVSQNPRHKITKRGQNVTFRCDPISEHNRLYWYRQTLGQGPEFLTYFQNEAQLEKSRLLSDRFSAERPKGSFSTLEIQRTEQGDSAMYLCASSLAKWGRPYEQYFGPGTRLTVT.

This sequence joins TRBV5-5 and TRBJ2-7, with 9 bases that match TRBD1. This CDR3 has 16 amino acids. The J segment lost 3 bases and the V segment lost 0 bases, leaving 7 bases of the junction unmatched. Germline V gene data show CDR1 as SGHKS and CDR2 as YYEKEE (reference sequence). The chain's CDR3 is CASSLEPSTGGYEQYF. The CDR3 nucleotides read TGTGCCAGCAGCTTGGAACCTTCGACAGGGGGCTACGAGCAGTACTTC. The variable domain in full, with the rest retrieved from reference TRBV5-5 and TRBJ2-7, is DAGVTQSPTHLIKTRGQQVTLRCSPISGHKSVSWYQQVLGQGPQFIFQYYEKEERGRGNFPDRFSARQFPNYSSELNVNALLLGDSALYLCASSLEPSTGGYEQYFGPGTRLTVT.

This sequence joins TRBV30 and TRBJ2-7; 10 nucleotides line up with TRBD1. Per the germline V gene, CDR1 is GTSNPN and CDR2 is SVGIG (reference sequence). The CDR3 is 16 amino acids. V lost 3 bases, J lost 1 base, and 9 bases stayed unmatched. For the CDR3, the DNA is TGTGCCTGGAGGGGTAGACAGGGGGCGAGGTCCTACGAGCAGTACTTC. The encoded protein is CAWRGRQGARSYEQYF.